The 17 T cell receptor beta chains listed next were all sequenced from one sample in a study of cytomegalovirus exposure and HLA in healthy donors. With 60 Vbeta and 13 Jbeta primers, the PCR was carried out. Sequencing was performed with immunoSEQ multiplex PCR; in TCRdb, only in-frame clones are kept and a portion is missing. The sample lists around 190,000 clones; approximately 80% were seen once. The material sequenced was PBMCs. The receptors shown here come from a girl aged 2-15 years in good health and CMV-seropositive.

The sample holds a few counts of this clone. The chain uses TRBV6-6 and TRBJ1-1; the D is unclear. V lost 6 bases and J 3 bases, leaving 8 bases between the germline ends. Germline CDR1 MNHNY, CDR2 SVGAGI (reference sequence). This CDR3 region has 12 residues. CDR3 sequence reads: CASRVGDTEAFF. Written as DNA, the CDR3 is TGTGCCAGCAGGGTCGGGGACACTGAAGCTTTCTTT.

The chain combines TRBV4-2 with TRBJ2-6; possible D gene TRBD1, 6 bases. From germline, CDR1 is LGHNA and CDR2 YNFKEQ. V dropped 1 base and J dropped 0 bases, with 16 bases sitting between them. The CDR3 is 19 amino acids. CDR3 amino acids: CASSQVGGDTYSGANVLTF. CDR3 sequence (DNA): TGTGCCAGCAGCCAAGTTGGGGGCGATACCTACTCTGGGGCCAACGTCCTGACTTTC.

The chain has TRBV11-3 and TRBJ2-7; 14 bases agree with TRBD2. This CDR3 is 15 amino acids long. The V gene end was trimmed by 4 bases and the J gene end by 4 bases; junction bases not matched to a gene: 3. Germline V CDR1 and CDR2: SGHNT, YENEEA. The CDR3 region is CASSSGLAGDYEQYF. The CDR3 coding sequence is TGTGCCAGCAGCTCGGGACTAGCGGGGGATTACGAGCAGTACTTC.

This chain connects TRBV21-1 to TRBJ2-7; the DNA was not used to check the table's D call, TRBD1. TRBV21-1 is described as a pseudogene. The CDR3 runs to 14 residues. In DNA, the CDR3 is TGTGCCAGCAGCAACTCCAGGGGGACCTACGAGCAGTACTTC. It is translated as CASSNSRGTYEQYF.

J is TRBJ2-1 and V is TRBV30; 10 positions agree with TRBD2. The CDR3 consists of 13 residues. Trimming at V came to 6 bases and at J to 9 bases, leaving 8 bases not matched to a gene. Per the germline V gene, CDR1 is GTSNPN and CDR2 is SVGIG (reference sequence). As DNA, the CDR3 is TGTGCCTGTTCTAGCGGGAGTGACACTGAGCAGTTCTTC. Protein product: CACSSGSDTEQFF.

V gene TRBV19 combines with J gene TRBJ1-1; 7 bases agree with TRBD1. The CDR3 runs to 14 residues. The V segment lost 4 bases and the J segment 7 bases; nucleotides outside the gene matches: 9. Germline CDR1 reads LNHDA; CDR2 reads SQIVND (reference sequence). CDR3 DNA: TGTGCCAGTAGTACCCCGGGACAGTCAGTTGAAGCTTTCTTT. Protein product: CASSTPGQSVEAFF.

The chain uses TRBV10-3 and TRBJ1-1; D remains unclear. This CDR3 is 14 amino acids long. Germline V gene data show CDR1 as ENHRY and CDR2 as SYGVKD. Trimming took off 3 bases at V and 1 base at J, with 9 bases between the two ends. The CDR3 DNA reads TGTGCCATCAGTGAAGTAGGAGGGAACACTGAAGCTTTCTTT. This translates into CAISEVGGNTEAFF.

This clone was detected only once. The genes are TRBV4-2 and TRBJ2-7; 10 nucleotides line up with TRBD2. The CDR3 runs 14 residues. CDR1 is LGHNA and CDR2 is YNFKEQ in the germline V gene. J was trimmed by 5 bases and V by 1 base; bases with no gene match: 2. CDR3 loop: CASSQAGTSDEQYF. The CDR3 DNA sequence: TGTGCCAGCAGCCAAGCTGGGACTAGCGACGAGCAGTACTTC.

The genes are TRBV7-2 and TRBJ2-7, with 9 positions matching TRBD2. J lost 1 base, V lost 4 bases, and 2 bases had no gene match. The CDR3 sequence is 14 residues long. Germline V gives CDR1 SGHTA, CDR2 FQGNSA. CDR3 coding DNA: TGTGCCAGCAGCTCTAGCGGGGTTTCCTACGAGCAGTACTTC. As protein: CASSSSGVSYEQYF.

The DNA for the CDR3 is TGTGCCACCAGCAGAGACGGGGGGGAGGGAACAGATACGCAGTATTTT. Protein: CATSRDGGEGTDTQYF. This chain links TRBV15 with TRBJ2-3, with 8 bases fitting TRBD2. This CDR3 region has 16 residues. V shed 0 bases and J 3 bases; nucleotides not matched to a gene: 5. CDR1 and CDR2 from the germline V gene are LNHNV and YYDKDF (reference sequence).

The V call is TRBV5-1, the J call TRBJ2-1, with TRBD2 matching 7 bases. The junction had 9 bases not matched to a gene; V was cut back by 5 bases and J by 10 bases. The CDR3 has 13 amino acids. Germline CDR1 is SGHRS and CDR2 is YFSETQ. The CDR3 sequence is CASRPREGGEQFF. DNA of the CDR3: TGCGCCAGCAGACCCAGGGAGGGTGGCGAGCAGTTCTTC.

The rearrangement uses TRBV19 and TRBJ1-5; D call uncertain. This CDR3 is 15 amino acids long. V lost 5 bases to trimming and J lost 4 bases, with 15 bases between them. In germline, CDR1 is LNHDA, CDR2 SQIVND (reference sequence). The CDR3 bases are TGTGCCAGTAGTCCGAACCCCGTTCGGAATCAGCCCCAGCATTTT. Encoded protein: CASSPNPVRNQPQHF.

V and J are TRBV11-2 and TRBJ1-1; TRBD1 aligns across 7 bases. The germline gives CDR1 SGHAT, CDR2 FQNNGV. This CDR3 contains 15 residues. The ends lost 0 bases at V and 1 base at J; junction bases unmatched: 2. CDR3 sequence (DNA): TGTGCCAGCAGCTTAGACCCAGGGGGGAACACTGAAGCTTTCTTT. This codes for CASSLDPGGNTEAFF.

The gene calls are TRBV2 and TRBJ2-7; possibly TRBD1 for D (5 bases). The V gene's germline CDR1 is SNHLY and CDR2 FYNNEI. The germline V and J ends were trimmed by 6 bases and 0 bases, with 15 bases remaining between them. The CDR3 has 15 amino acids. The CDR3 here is CASRQALRSSYEQYF. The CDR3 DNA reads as TGTGCCAGCAGACAGGCGCTTAGGTCCTCCTACGAGCAGTACTTC.

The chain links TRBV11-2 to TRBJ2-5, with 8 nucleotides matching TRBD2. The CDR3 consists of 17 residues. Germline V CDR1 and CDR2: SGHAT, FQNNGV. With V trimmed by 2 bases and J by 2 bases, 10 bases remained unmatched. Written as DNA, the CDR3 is TGTGCCAGCAGCTTAAGGGGTGGAATAGCGGGGCAAGAGACCCAGTACTTC. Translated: CASSLRGGIAGQETQYF.

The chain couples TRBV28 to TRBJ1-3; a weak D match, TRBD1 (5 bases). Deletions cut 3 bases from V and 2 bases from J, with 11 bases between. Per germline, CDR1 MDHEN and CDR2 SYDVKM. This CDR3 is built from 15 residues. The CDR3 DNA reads TGTGCCAGCAGTTTTACAGGTACCCCTGGAAACACCATATATTTT. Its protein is CASSFTGTPGNTIYF. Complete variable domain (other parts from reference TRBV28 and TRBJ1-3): DVKVTQSSRYLVKRTGEKVFLECVQDMDHENMFWYRQDPGLGLRLIYFSYDVKMKEKGDIPEGYSVSREKKERFSLILESASTNQTSMYLCASSFTGTPGNTIYFGEGSWLTVV.

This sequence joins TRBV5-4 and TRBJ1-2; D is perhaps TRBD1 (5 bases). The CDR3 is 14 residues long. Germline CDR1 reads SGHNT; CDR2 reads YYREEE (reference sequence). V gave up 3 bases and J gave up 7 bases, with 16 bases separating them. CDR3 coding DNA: TGTGCCAGCAGCTCCACAGGTTTTCGAAGTGGCTACACCTTC. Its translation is CASSSTGFRSGYTF.